The T cell receptor beta chain under discussion was sequenced for a study of T cell responses to AZD1222 COVID-19 vaccine. The CDR3 is 13 residues long. Trimming took 2 bases from V and 7 from J, leaving 9 bases between them. Looked up from germline, CDR1 is MNHEY and CDR2 is SVGEGT. Method: immunoSEQ multiplex PCR; TCRdb's copy keeps in-frame clones and lacks some. Counted here are about 67,000 clones, 80% to 90% occurring once; the ten biggest clones make up 5% to 6.5%. V and J are TRBV6-2 or TRBV6-3 and TRBJ1-5; no clear D. The material sequenced was peripheral blood, taken 28 days after the second AZD1222 dose. This TCR derives from an adult who received the AZD1222 COVID-19 vaccine. The DNA for the CDR3 is TGTGCCAGCAGTTACCTGATAGGGCAGCCCCAGCATTTT. Translation: CASSYLIGQPQHF.